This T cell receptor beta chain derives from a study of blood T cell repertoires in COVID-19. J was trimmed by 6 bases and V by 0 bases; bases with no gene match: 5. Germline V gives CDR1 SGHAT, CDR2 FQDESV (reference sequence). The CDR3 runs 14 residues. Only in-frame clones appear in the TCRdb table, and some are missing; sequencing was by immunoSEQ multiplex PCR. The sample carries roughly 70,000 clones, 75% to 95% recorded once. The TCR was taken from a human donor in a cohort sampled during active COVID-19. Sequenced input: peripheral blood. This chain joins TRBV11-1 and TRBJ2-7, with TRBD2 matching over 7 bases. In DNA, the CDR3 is TGTGCCAGCAGCTTAGCGCAAGCGGGGTTCGAGCAGTACTTC. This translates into CASSLAQAGFEQYF.